This T cell receptor (beta chain) was identified in a study of beta chain features in type 1 diabetes. Study-level results: Shortening of TCRB CDR3s, moderate but significant, appeared in all four CD4+ subsets of Type 1 diabetes patients.

This clone was detected only a few times. Its antigen is unidentified. Reverse transcription of all isolated RNA meant that expressed TCRB transcripts were sequenced. This table comes from immunoSEQ multiplex PCR, and its TCRdb copy is limited to in-frame clones, with some not included. Here the sample spans a few hundred thousand clones, roughly 25% being singletons. This CDR3 comprises 11 residues. The V end was cut by 4 bases, the J end by 15 bases, with 13 bases between. The V gene's germline CDR1 is SNHLY and CDR2 FYNNEI. The sequencing sample was made of naive CD4+ T cells from blood. J is TRBJ2-4 and V is TRBV2, with D perhaps TRBD1 (5 bases). This TCR was sampled from a woman in her 30s with type 1 diabetes. The DNA for the CDR3 is TGTGCCAGCAGTGTGGGCAGGGCTCCGTACTTC. It specifies CASSVGRAPYF.